Below, 11 T cell receptor beta chains from the same sample are listed, as sequenced in a study of T cell repertoires in cytomegalovirus infection. Which antigens these TCRs recognize remains unknown. TCRdb ran MiXCR on the reads and lists one entry per CDR3 protein. The sample holds roughly 730,000 distinct CDR3 sequences, roughly 30% seen once. Sequenced here: cultured PBMCs, sampled from culture after CMV antigen stimulation. The receptors stem from a human donor in good health (CMV status not recorded). Some clones in this sample may be carry-over from other donors' samples.

The CDR3 protein is CASSRGLAGTYQETQYF. As DNA, the CDR3 is TGCGCCAGCAGCAGGGGGCTAGCGGGTACTTACCAAGAGACCCAGTACTTC. The rearrangement uses TRBV4-1 and TRBJ2-5; a weak D match, TRBD2 (8 bases). V was trimmed by 5 bases and J by 0 bases, leaving 19 bases between them. The CDR3 spans 17 residues. Germline V CDR1 and CDR2: MGHRA, YSYEKL.

The chain has TRBV9 and TRBJ2-2; D is ambiguous. V lost 0 bases, J lost 6 bases, and 6 bases lay in between. This CDR3 is built from 13 residues. Germline V gene sequence: CDR1 SGDLS, CDR2 YYNGEE. In nucleotides, the CDR3 is TGTGCCAGCAGCGTAGGGGTTCCCGGGGAGCTGTTTTTT. Translating it yields CASSVGVPGELFF.

The chain uses TRBV7-2 and TRBJ2-7; 8 nucleotides agree with TRBD2. Germline CDR1 is SGHTA and CDR2 is FQGNSA. The CDR3 spans 15 residues. V trimming: 3 bases; J trimming: 3 bases; junction bases outside the gene matches: 7. DNA of the CDR3: TGTGCCAGCAGCTTTACCGGGGGGGGACTCTACGAGCAGTACTTC. Protein: CASSFTGGGLYEQYF.

The table lists this clonotype with many counts. This chain links TRBV7-9 with TRBJ1-6; no clear D. Germline V gene lookup returns CDR1 SEHNR and CDR2 FQNEAQ (reference sequence). Trimming took 4 bases from V and 3 from J, leaving 7 bases between them. The CDR3 is 14 residues long. This CDR3 is CASSSDGYNSPLHF. The CDR3 nucleotides are TGTGCCAGCAGCTCGGACGGCTATAATTCACCCCTCCACTTT.

This chain uses TRBV7-2 with TRBJ1-2; D gene ambiguous. Germline V gene lookup returns CDR1 SGHTA and CDR2 FQGNSA. This CDR3 region has 12 residues. Trimming stripped 6 bases from V and 4 bases from J, with 9 bases between. The DNA for the CDR3 is TGTGCCAGCAGTTTCCGGACCTATGGCTACACCTTC. It yields the protein CASSFRTYGYTF.

This clonotype was seen only a few times. The chain links TRBV6-2 or TRBV6-3 to TRBJ2-7; 8 bases are a match to TRBD1. Germline trimming cut 7 bases from V and 1 base from J; bases unmatched to any gene: 6. Germline CDR1 reads MNHEY; CDR2 reads SVGEGT. This CDR3 region has 14 residues. The CDR3 DNA reads as TGTGCCAGCACCCGGGACAGGCTGTCCTACGAGCAGTACTTC. Translated: CASTRDRLSYEQYF.

This clonotype was seen a few times. The chain has TRBV12-3 or TRBV12-4 and TRBJ2-3, with 11 bases lining up with TRBD1. The CDR3 spans 17 residues. V was clipped by 5 bases and J by 3 bases; unmatched bases: 10. CDR3 DNA sequence: TGTGCCAGCAGTATCTCAAGGACAGGGGGCATTACAGATACGCAGTATTTT. It specifies CASSISRTGGITDTQYF.

The chain is built from TRBV20-1 and TRBJ1-6, with TRBD1 matching over 8 bases. V lost 5 bases to trimming and J lost 6 bases; unmatched junction nucleotides: 3. Germline V lookup: CDR1 DFQATT, CDR2 SNEGSKA (reference sequence). The CDR3 consists of 13 residues. CDR3 sequence (DNA): TGCAGTGCTTTGGACAGGGCTAATTCACCCCTCCACTTT. This sequence encodes CSALDRANSPLHF.

This clonotype was picked up a small number of times. The gene calls are TRBV5-4 and TRBJ1-2, with D uncertain. The germline V gene encodes CDR1 SGHNT and CDR2 YYREEE (reference sequence). The CDR3 loop spans 13 amino acids. The V end lost 2 bases, the J end lost 13 bases, and 18 bases lay between the germline ends. The CDR3 is CASSLRDLYRTTF. The CDR3, as DNA: TGTGCCAGCAGCTTACGCGACCTCTATCGTACCACCTTC.

In this sample, this clonotype turned up once. The rearrangement links TRBV12-5 to TRBJ2-2; D remains unclear. V lost 4 bases to trimming and J lost 1 base, with 19 bases between them. The CDR3 covers 18 residues. The germline CDR1 and CDR2 sequences are LGHNT and FRNRAP. The CDR3 spells CASGSPRGQNENTGELFF. As DNA, the CDR3 is TGTGCTAGTGGTTCCCCCCGCGGCCAGAACGAGAACACCGGGGAGCTGTTTTTT. The variable domain in full, completed from reference TRBV12-5 and TRBJ2-2, reads DARVTQTPRHKVTEMGQEVTMRCQPILGHNTVFWYRQTMMQGLELLAYFRNRAPLDDSGMPKDRFSAEMPDATLATLKIQPSEPRDSAVYFCASGSPRGQNENTGELFFGEGSRLTVL.

V is TRBV19 and J is TRBJ2-1, with 12 bases fitting TRBD2. The J segment lost 9 bases and the V segment lost 1 base, leaving 13 bases of the junction unmatched. The CDR3 has 18 residues. Germline V gene sequence: CDR1 LNHDA, CDR2 SQIVND (reference sequence). DNA for the CDR3: TGTGCCAGTAGTATAGCCTACCAAGGACTAGCGGGGAAAGGTGAGCAGTTCTTC. Translating gives CASSIAYQGLAGKGEQFF.